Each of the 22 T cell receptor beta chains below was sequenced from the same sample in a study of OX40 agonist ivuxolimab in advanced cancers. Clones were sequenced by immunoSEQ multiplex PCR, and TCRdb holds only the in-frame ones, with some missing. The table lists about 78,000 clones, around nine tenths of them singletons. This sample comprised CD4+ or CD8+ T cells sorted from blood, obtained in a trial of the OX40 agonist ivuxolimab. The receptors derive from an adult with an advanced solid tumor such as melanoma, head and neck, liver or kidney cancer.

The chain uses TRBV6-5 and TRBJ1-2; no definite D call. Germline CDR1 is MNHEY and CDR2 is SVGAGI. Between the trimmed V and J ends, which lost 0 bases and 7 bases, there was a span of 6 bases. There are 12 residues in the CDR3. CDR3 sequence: CASSYSRGGYTF. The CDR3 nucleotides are TGTGCCAGCAGTTACTCGAGAGGTGGCTACACCTTC.

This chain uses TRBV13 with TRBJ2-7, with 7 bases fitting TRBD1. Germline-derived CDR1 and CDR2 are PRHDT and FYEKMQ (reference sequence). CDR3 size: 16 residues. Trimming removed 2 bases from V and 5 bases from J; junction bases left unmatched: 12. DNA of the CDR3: TGTGCCAGCAGCTTAATAAAACAGGGGCCAGGCAACGAGCAGTACTTC. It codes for CASSLIKQGPGNEQYF.

The DNA of the CDR3 is TGTGCCAGCAGCTTAGGGGGGATGGGCGGTGAAGCTTTCTTT. It codes for CASSLGGMGGEAFF. J is TRBJ1-1 and V is TRBV11-3; D possibly corresponds to TRBD1 (5 bases). The V and J ends lost 1 base and 7 bases respectively, with 13 bases between them. Germline V gene data show CDR1 as SGHNT and CDR2 as YENEEA. The CDR3 covers 14 residues.

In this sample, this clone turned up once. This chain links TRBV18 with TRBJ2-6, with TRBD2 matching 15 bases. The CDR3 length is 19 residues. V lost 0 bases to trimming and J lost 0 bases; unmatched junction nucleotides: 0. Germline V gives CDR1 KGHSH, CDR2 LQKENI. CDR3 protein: CASSPPGLAGGSGANVLTF. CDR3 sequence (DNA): TGTGCCAGCTCACCACCGGGACTAGCGGGAGGCTCTGGGGCCAACGTCCTGACTTTC.

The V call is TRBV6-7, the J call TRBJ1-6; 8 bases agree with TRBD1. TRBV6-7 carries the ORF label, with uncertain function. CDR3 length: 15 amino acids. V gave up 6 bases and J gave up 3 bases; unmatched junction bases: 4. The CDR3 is CASRNRGNYNSPLHF. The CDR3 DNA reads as TGTGCCAGCAGAAACAGGGGGAACTATAATTCACCCCTCCACTTT.

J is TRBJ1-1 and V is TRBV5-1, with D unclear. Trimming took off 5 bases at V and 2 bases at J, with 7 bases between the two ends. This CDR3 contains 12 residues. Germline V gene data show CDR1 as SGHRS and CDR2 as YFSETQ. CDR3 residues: CASRRTNTEAFF. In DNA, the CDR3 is TGCGCCAGCAGGAGAACCAACACTGAAGCTTTCTTT.

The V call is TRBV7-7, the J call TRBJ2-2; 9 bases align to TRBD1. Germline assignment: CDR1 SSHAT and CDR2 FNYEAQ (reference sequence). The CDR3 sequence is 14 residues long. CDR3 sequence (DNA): TGTGCTGTCTCCGGGACAGGGCGCACCGGGGAGCTGTTTTTT. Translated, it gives CAVSGTGRTGELFF.

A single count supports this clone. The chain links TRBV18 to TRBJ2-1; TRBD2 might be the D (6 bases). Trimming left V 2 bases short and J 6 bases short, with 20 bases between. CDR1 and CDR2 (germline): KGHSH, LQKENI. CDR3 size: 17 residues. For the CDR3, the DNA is TGTGCCAGCTCACCAGAGGTCGGTTCGGGAGCCGGCAATGAGCAGTTCTTC. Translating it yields CASSPEVGSGAGNEQFF.

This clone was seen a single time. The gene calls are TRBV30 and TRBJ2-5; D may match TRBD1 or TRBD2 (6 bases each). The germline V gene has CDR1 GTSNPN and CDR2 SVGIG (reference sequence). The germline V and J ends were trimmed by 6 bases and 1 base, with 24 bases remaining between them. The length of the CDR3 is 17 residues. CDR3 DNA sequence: TGTGCCTGTGTCGGGGGATCCGAGAGGGGGATCCAAGAGACCCAGTACTTC. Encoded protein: CACVGGSERGIQETQYF.

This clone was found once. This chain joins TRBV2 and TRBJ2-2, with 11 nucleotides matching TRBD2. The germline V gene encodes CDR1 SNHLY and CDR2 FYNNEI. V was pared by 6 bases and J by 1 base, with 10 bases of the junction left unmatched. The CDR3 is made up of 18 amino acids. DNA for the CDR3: TGTGCCAGCAGGGCGGGATTCGGACTAGCGGGGAACACCGGGGAGCTGTTTTTT. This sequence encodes CASRAGFGLAGNTGELFF.

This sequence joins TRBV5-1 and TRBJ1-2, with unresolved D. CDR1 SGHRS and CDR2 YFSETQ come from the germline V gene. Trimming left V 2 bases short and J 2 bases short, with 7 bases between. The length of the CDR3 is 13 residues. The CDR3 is CASSFLQNYGYTF. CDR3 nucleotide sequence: TGCGCCAGCAGCTTTCTGCAAAACTATGGCTACACCTTC.

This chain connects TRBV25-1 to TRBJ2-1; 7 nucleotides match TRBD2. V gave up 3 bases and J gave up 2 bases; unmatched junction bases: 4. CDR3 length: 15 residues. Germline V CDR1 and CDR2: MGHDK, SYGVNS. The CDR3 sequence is CASSDLRGAYNEQFF. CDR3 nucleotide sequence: TGTGCCAGCAGTGACCTCCGGGGGGCCTACAATGAGCAGTTCTTC.

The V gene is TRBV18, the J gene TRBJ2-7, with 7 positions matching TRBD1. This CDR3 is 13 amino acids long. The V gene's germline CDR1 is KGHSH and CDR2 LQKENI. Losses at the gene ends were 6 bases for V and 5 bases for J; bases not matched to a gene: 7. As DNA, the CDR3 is TGTGCCAGCTCTCGACAGGGCCTGGACGAGCAGTACTTC. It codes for CASSRQGLDEQYF.

The CDR3 is CASSVGAQGADTQYF. CDR3 in DNA: TGTGCCAGCAGCGTAGGTGCCCAGGGTGCAGATACGCAGTATTTT. The rearrangement joins TRBV9 to TRBJ2-3; a weak D match, TRBD1 (5 bases). The germline V gene has CDR1 SGDLS and CDR2 YYNGEE. This CDR3 is built from 15 residues. V was clipped by 0 bases and J by 4 bases, with 12 bases between them.

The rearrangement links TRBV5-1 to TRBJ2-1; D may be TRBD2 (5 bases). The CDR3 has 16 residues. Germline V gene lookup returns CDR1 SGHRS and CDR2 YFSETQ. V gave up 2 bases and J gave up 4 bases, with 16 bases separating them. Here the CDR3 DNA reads TGCGCCAGCAGCTTAGACGGTCTAGCTTTATACAATGAGCAGTTCTTC. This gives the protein CASSLDGLALYNEQFF.

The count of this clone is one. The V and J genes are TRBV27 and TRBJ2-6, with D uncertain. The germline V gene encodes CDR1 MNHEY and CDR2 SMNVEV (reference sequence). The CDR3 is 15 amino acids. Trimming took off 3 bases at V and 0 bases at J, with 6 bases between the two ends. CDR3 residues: CASSFISSGANVLTF. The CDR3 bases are TGTGCCAGCAGTTTTATCAGCTCTGGGGCCAACGTCCTGACTTTC.

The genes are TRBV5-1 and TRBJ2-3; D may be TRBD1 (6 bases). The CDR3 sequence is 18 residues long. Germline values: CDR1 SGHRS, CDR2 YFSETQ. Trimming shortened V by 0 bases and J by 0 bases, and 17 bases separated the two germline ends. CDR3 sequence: CASSLAFGGGLSTDTQYF. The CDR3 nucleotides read TGCGCCAGCAGCTTGGCCTTTGGGGGCGGCTTAAGCACAGATACGCAGTATTTT. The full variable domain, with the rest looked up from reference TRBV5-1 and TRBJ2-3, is KAGVTQTPRYLIKTRGQQVTLSCSPISGHRSVSWYQQTPGQGLQFLFEYFSETQRNKGNFPGRFSGRQFSNSRSEMNVSTLELGDSALYLCASSLAFGGGLSTDTQYFGPGTRLTVL.

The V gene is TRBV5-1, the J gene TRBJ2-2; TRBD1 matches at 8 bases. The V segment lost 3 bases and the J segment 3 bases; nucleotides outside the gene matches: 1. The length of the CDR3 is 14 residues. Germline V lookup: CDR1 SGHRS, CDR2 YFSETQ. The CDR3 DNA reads TGCGCCAGCAGCTCAGGGGGCGACACCGGGGAGCTGTTTTTT. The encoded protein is CASSSGGDTGELFF.

Here the CDR3 reads CASSLFDTFQETQYF. The DNA for the CDR3 is TGCGCCAGCAGCTTGTTCGACACCTTCCAAGAGACCCAGTACTTC. The chain carries TRBV5-1 and TRBJ2-5; D not resolved. This CDR3 comprises 15 residues. V dropped 1 base and J dropped 1 base, with 11 bases sitting between them. Germline assignment: CDR1 SGHRS and CDR2 YFSETQ.

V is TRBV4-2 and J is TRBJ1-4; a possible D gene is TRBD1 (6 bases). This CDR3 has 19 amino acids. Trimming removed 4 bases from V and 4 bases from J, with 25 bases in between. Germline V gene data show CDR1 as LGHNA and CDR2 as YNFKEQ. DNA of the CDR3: TGTGCCAGCAGCCTACCTACTATATCCCCCACAGGGAATAATGAAAAACTGTTTTTT. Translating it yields CASSLPTISPTGNNEKLFF.

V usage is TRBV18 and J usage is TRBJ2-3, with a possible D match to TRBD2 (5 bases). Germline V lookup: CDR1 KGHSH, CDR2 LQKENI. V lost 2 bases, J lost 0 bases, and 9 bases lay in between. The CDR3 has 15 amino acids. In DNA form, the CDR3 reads TGTGCCAGCTCACCAAGCGGCAGTAGCACAGATACGCAGTATTTT. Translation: CASSPSGSSTDTQYF.

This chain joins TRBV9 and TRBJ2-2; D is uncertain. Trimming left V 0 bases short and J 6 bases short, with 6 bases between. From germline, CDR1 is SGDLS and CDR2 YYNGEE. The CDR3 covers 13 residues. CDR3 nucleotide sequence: TGTGCCAGCAGCGTAGCCGTGGCCGGGGAGCTGTTTTTT. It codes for CASSVAVAGELFF.